The 10 T cell receptor beta chains in this list originate from one sample, sequenced in a study of CD4 T cells in relation to SARS-CoV-2 and coronaviruses. Method: immunoSEQ multiplex PCR; TCRdb's copy keeps in-frame clones and lacks some. Here the sample spans about 25,000 clones, roughly four fifths being singletons. No antigen has been identified for these receptors. Before the COVID-19 pandemic, during about 2010-2019, CD4+ T cells were taken from unexposed donors. After around nine days of culture, CD4+ T cells were isolated. What was sequenced was CD4+ T cells from PBMCs, cultured in vitro. The receptors shown here come from a human donor in good health.

This chain joins TRBV6-2 or TRBV6-3 and TRBJ2-7, with no clear D. This CDR3 has 12 amino acids. The germline V and J ends were trimmed by 2 bases and 5 bases, with 7 bases remaining between them. Germline V gene lookup returns CDR1 MNHEY and CDR2 SVGEGT. This CDR3 reads CASSYRAHEQYF. The CDR3 DNA reads TGTGCCAGCAGTTACAGGGCCCACGAGCAGTACTTC.

This clone was picked up a small number of times. The chain joins TRBV19 to TRBJ1-5, with 7 positions matching TRBD1. CDR1 LNHDA and CDR2 SQIVND come from the germline V gene (reference sequence). Germline trimming cut 7 bases from V and 0 bases from J; bases unmatched to any gene: 3. This CDR3 has 14 amino acids. DNA for the CDR3: TGTGCCAGTACAGGACAGGTTAGCAATCAGCCCCAGCATTTT. Its translation is CASTGQVSNQPQHF.

The V gene is TRBV6-5, the J gene TRBJ1-1, with 10 bases fitting TRBD1. Germline CDR1 and CDR2: MNHEY and SVGAGI. The CDR3 contains 15 residues. V was clipped by 7 bases and J by 4 bases; unmatched bases: 9. The CDR3 protein is CASNGQGGVSTEAFF. CDR3 coding DNA: TGTGCCAGCAACGGACAGGGGGGAGTGAGCACTGAAGCTTTCTTT.

The chain joins TRBV6-2 or TRBV6-3 to TRBJ2-5; D is possibly TRBD1 (5 bases). Germline values: CDR1 MNHEY, CDR2 SVGEGT. The CDR3 consists of 13 residues. V was pared by 6 bases and J by 3 bases, with 11 bases between. CDR3 sequence: CASSPGQKETQYF. Here the CDR3 DNA reads TGTGCCAGCAGCCCCGGACAAAAAGAGACCCAGTACTTC.

This chain uses TRBV5-1 with TRBJ2-7; TRBD1 matches 7 bases. The CDR3 has 15 residues. The V gene end was trimmed by 2 bases and the J gene end by 3 bases; junction bases not matched to a gene: 8. CDR1 is SGHRS, CDR2 YFSETQ, per germline. CDR3 in DNA: TGCGCCAGCAGCTTAGGACAGGAGCCCTTCTACGAGCAGTACTTC. It yields the protein CASSLGQEPFYEQYF.

The chain is built from TRBV12-5 and TRBJ2-7; the match to TRBD1 covers 9 bases. Trimming cost V 1 base and J 6 bases; bases outside gene matches: 7. The CDR3 sequence is 15 residues long. Germline lookup yields CDR1 LGHNT and CDR2 FRNRAP. CDR3 in amino acids: CASGLGNRGLPEQYF. CDR3 bases: TGTGCTAGTGGTTTGGGGAACAGGGGGCTCCCCGAGCAGTACTTC.

This clone was found once. J is TRBJ1-5 and V is TRBV6-6, with D perhaps matching TRBD1 (5 bases). V shed 8 bases and J shed 7 bases, with 15 bases lying between them. This CDR3 region has 13 residues. Looked up from germline, CDR1 is MNHNY and CDR2 is SVGAGI (reference sequence). The CDR3 here is CASDGFGGQPQHF. The CDR3 nucleotides are TGTGCCAGCGACGGGTTTGGGGGACAGCCCCAGCATTTT.

This chain joins TRBV11-2 and TRBJ2-2; 9 bases line up with TRBD2. From germline, CDR1 is SGHAT and CDR2 FQNNGV. The CDR3 loop spans 15 amino acids. Losses at the gene ends were 6 bases for V and 4 bases for J; bases not matched to a gene: 6. The CDR3 region has the DNA TGTGCCAGCAGTCGTAGCGGGAGTATCACCGGGGAGCTGTTTTTT. Encoded protein: CASSRSGSITGELFF.

The chain links TRBV11-2 to TRBJ1-3; D is ambiguous. The length of the CDR3 is 12 residues. With 2 bases removed from V and 8 bases from J, the gap between germline ends came to 7 bases. Germline V gene sequence: CDR1 SGHAT, CDR2 FQNNGV. The CDR3 spells CASSLFWDTIYF. CDR3 nucleotide sequence: TGTGCCAGCAGCTTATTTTGGGACACCATATATTTT.

This clone was seen just once. The chain employs TRBV19 and TRBJ1-1, with D perhaps matching TRBD1 (5 bases). V lost 9 bases to trimming and J lost 1 base, with 12 bases between them. The CDR3 covers 13 residues. CDR1 and CDR2 (germline): LNHDA, SQIVND (reference sequence). The DNA of the CDR3 is TGTGCCAGCGCACCCCAGGGGAACACTGAAGCTTTCTTT. This sequence encodes CASAPQGNTEAFF.